This is a list of T cell receptor beta chains from one sample in a study of human T cells and chemical hapten exposure. Via MiXCR, TCRdb re-called the RACE reads, giving one row per CDR3 protein. The repertoire holds approximately 50,000 distinct CDR3 sequences, approximately 10% seen once, with approximately 9.7% in the top ten. The sequences come from whole blood, collected in connection with sensitization to the hapten diphenylcyclopropenone (DPC). These receptors were obtained from a woman under 40 with alopecia areata. Some clones in this sample may be carry-over from other donors' samples. CDR3s include the opening cysteine and the closing phenylalanine or tryptophan. D genes are given only for firm matches. Size values are once, few and many counts, or a class for expanded clones, and some rows have none.

size | D | V | CDR3
many | . | TRBV6-1 | CASSESGGLNEQYF
few | . | TRBV7-9 | CASSFDNEQFF
few | . | TRBV28 | CASRESTDTQYF
. | . | TRBV12-3/TRBV12-4 | CASISTRAQRESAEAFF
few | TRBD1 | TRBV7-9 | CASSLGLGSADRDEQYF
. | . | TRBV27 | CASSLTSNEQFF
few | . | TRBV19 | CASNYPGQSNQPQHF
few | . | TRBV28 | CASSVANQPQHF
. | TRBD2 | TRBV20-1 | CSARDILAGNTGELFF
. | TRBD1 | TRBV4-3 | CASSQDDGQGYLSPNVLTF
many | . | TRBV5-1 | CASSLGWNTEAFF
many | . | TRBV12-3/TRBV12-4 | CASSPSAQGGDTQYF
few | TRBD1 | TRBV4-3 | CASSRSSTGGREKLFF
many | . | TRBV5-6 | CASSLGQFIMSTDTQYF
many | . | TRBV5-4 | CASSPDSGRNTEAFF
few | . | TRBV4-3 | CASSQDLGYEQYF
. | . | TRBV18 | CASSPPGSQFYEQYF
. | . | TRBV4-3 | CASSPSRRAETEAFF
. | . | TRBV6-5 | CASSRTQGTNQPQHF
many | . | TRBV11-2 | CASSLALASAYNEQFF
few | TRBD1 | TRBV28 | CASTYTGVGVDEQYF
. | . | TRBV20-1 | CSAREMTGELFF
few | . | TRBV7-9 | CASSSTENTEAFF
many | . | TRBV12-3/TRBV12-4 | CASRKDRMNTEAFF
few | . | TRBV30 | CAWSTPGQSTEAFF
many | TRBD2 | TRBV5-1 | CASSLTSGGPHEQFF
few | . | TRBV5-4 | CASEDMGRENTEAFF
. | . | TRBV6-5 | CASISMGMSSPLHF
many | . | TRBV12-3/TRBV12-4 | CASSLGPGFQETQYF
. | . | TRBV7-8 | CASSLGPGRNQPQHF
many | . | TRBV29-1 | CSQTRGSSYNSPLHF
many | TRBD1 | TRBV7-7 | CASSLVGDRGFRTGELFF
. | TRBD1 | TRBV11-3 | CASSLEGQGPNEQFF
few | . | TRBV29-1 | CSAGQKYYEQYF
. | . | TRBV9 | CASSVDGTRVREQYF
. | . | TRBV29-1 | CSVMMGTGANVLTF
many | . | TRBV10-3 | CAPHPEEEKLFF
few | . | TRBV6-2/TRBV6-3 | CASILGRGGTEAFF